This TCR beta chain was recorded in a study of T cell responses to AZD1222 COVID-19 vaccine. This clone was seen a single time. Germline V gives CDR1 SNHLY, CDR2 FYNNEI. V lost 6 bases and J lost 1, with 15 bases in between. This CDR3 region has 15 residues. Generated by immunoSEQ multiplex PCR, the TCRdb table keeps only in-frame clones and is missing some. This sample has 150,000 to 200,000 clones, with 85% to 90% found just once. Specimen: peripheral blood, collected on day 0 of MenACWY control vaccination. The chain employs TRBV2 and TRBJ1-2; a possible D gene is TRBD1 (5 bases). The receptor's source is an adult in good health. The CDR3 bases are TGTGCCAGCAGAGACCGGGACTCCTTTAACTATGGCTACACCTTC. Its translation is CASRDRDSFNYGYTF.